These 28 T cell receptor beta chains came from one sample sequenced in a study of cytomegalovirus exposure and HLA in healthy donors. Primers included in the PCR were 60 Vbeta and 13 Jbeta primers. Method: immunoSEQ multiplex PCR; TCRdb's copy keeps in-frame clones and lacks some. In all, the sample yields about 67,000 clones. The sequenced material came from PBMCs. The receptors shown here come from a woman between 35 and 50 years old in good health and CMV-seropositive.

The chain couples TRBV10-3 to TRBJ1-6; 9 bases are a match to TRBD1. The CDR3 contains 17 residues. CDR1 and CDR2 from the germline V gene are ENHRY and SYGVKD. V lost 5 bases and J lost 10; bases outside the gene matches: 15. In DNA form, the CDR3 reads TGTGCCATCAGTCACTCGTTCTCGACAGGGGGAGAATCACCCCTCCACTTT. Encoded protein: CAISHSFSTGGESPLHF.

The V and J genes are TRBV7-3 and TRBJ2-3; TRBD2 agrees at 10 bases. Germline assignment: CDR1 SGHTA and CDR2 FQGTGA. J lost 3 bases, V lost 0 bases, and 9 bases had no gene match. The CDR3 is made up of 18 amino acids. The CDR3 here is CASSLTHLASGRTDTQYF. Here the CDR3 DNA reads TGTGCCAGCAGCTTAACCCATTTGGCTAGCGGGAGAACAGATACGCAGTATTTT.

A word on this clone: Distinct nucleotide sequences in the sample also encode this CDR3. This chain uses TRBV6-5 with TRBJ1-4; tentatively, D is TRBD1 (6 bases). V shed 6 bases and J shed 0 bases, with 11 bases lying between them. In germline, CDR1 is MNHEY, CDR2 SVGAGI. The CDR3 length is 15 residues. The DNA for the CDR3 is TGTGCCAGCAGCTCTGGGGGCTCAACTAATGAAAAACTGTTTTTT. Translation gives CASSSGGSTNEKLFF.

The chain employs TRBV11-2 and TRBJ1-1; D uncertain. Per germline, CDR1 SGHAT and CDR2 FQNNGV. The CDR3 has 12 residues. V was cut by 5 bases and J by 2 bases, with 6 bases left in between. CDR3 loop: CASSPINTEAFF. For the CDR3, the DNA is TGTGCCAGCAGCCCCATTAACACTGAAGCTTTCTTT.

The V gene is TRBV5-1, the J gene TRBJ1-1; D not certain. The V and J ends lost 2 bases and 0 bases respectively, with 8 bases between them. CDR1 and CDR2 from the germline V gene are SGHRS and YFSETQ. The CDR3 has 14 amino acids. The CDR3 protein is CASSFREMNTEAFF. CDR3 sequence (DNA): TGCGCCAGCAGCTTTAGGGAGATGAACACTGAAGCTTTCTTT. Filled out from reference TRBV5-1 and TRBJ1-1, the complete variable domain reads KAGVTQTPRYLIKTRGQQVTLSCSPISGHRSVSWYQQTPGQGLQFLFEYFSETQRNKGNFPGRFSGRQFSNSRSEMNVSTLELGDSALYLCASSFREMNTEAFFGQGTRLTVV.

This chain connects TRBV5-1 to TRBJ2-3; 9 bases align to TRBD2. The CDR3 sequence is 15 residues long. Germline trimming cut 2 bases from V and 2 bases from J; bases unmatched to any gene: 3. The germline V gene has CDR1 SGHRS and CDR2 YFSETQ. The CDR3 region is CASSLLAGLTDTQYF. As DNA, the CDR3 is TGCGCCAGCAGCTTACTAGCGGGCCTCACAGATACGCAGTATTTT.

The chain uses TRBV5-1 and TRBJ2-2; TRBD1 matches 9 bases. After removal of 2 bases from V and 4 bases from J, the junction contained 9 bases not matched to a gene. Germline-derived CDR1 and CDR2 are SGHRS and YFSETQ. This CDR3 is 17 amino acids long. CDR3 in amino acids: CASSFRLQGAGTGELFF. DNA of the CDR3: TGCGCCAGCAGCTTCCGACTACAGGGGGCGGGCACCGGGGAGCTGTTTTTT. The full variable domain, with the rest looked up from reference TRBV5-1 and TRBJ2-2, is KAGVTQTPRYLIKTRGQQVTLSCSPISGHRSVSWYQQTPGQGLQFLFEYFSETQRNKGNFPGRFSGRQFSNSRSEMNVSTLELGDSALYLCASSFRLQGAGTGELFFGEGSRLTVL.

The V call is TRBV5-1, the J call TRBJ2-3, with 7 bases identical to TRBD1. This CDR3 is built from 14 residues. V lost 4 bases, J lost 6 bases, and 8 bases stayed unmatched. Germline V gene data show CDR1 as SGHRS and CDR2 as YFSETQ. CDR3 nucleotides: TGCGCCAGCAGCCTGACAGGGTGGGGGGATACGCAGTATTTT. As protein: CASSLTGWGDTQYF.

Written as DNA, the CDR3 is TGCGCCAGCAGCCAAGATGAGACCTGGGGGGTGAGCTATGGCTACACCTTC. It yields the protein CASSQDETWGVSYGYTF. V gene TRBV4-3 combines with J gene TRBJ1-2, with a weak D call TRBD1 (5 bases). Germline CDR1 and CDR2: LGHNA and YSLEER. There are 17 residues in the CDR3. The V gene lost 0 bases and the J gene lost 4 bases, with 18 bases spanning the gap.

This chain uses TRBV5-1 with TRBJ1-1, with TRBD1 identical over 9 bases. This CDR3 region has 14 residues. CDR1 and CDR2 (germline): SGHRS, YFSETQ. The V and J ends lost 3 bases and 6 bases, in that order; junction bases with no gene match: 6. This chain's CDR3 is CASSWDRDMPEAFF. The CDR3 DNA reads as TGCGCCAGCAGCTGGGACAGGGATATGCCTGAAGCTTTCTTT.

The rearrangement uses TRBV11-1 and TRBJ2-3, with 7 bases matching TRBD2. V lost 1 base to trimming and J lost 0 bases; unmatched junction nucleotides: 4. CDR1 is SGHAT, CDR2 FQDESV, per germline (reference sequence). CDR3 length equals 16 residues. In DNA form, the CDR3 reads TGTGCCAGCAGCTTAGTAGCACTAGCGAGCACAGATACGCAGTATTTT. Translated, it gives CASSLVALASTDTQYF.

The chain couples TRBV19 to TRBJ2-1, with a weak D call TRBD2 (5 bases). V lost 3 bases to trimming and J lost 5 bases, with 11 bases between them. Germline-derived CDR1 and CDR2 are LNHDA and SQIVND (reference sequence). The CDR3 has 14 amino acids. The CDR3 DNA is TGTGCCAGTAGTATGGACTTACCTAACAATGAGCAGTTCTTC. Translation gives CASSMDLPNNEQFF.

The chain joins TRBV4-3 to TRBJ1-2, with 7 bases fitting TRBD1. After removal of 2 bases from V and 4 bases from J, the junction contained 7 bases not matched to a gene. Per the germline V gene, CDR1 is LGHNA and CDR2 is YSLEER. This CDR3 region has 15 residues. The CDR3 sequence is CASSQQTGAGYGYTF. CDR3 coding DNA: TGCGCCAGCAGCCAACAAACAGGGGCGGGCTATGGCTACACCTTC.

The chain couples TRBV28 to TRBJ1-2; 9 nucleotides align to TRBD1. The CDR3 extends over 13 amino acids. V lost 7 bases and J lost 8; bases outside the gene matches: 8. Germline values: CDR1 MDHEN, CDR2 SYDVKM. As DNA, the CDR3 is TGTGCCAGCAACAAGGACAGGGGCTACGGCTACACCTTC. Translating gives CASNKDRGYGYTF.

The V gene is TRBV19, the J gene TRBJ2-1, with TRBD2 matching over 8 bases. Germline V gene sequence: CDR1 LNHDA, CDR2 SQIVND (reference sequence). This CDR3 spans 16 amino acids. Losses at the gene ends were 3 bases for V and 3 bases for J; bases not matched to a gene: 7. The CDR3 spells CASSIVLAGLYNEQFF. In nucleotides, the CDR3 is TGTGCCAGTAGTATTGTCCTAGCGGGCCTCTACAATGAGCAGTTCTTC.

Notes on this clone: One end of the junction fails to match germline, which may point to a read error. The V call is TRBV10-3, the J call TRBJ1-2; maybe TRBD1 (5 bases). Germline assignment: CDR1 ENHRY and CDR2 SYGVKD. The length of the CDR3 is 11 residues. As DNA, the CDR3 is TGTGCCATCAGTGACACCGGGACTGCAGGCTTC. Protein: CAISDTGTAGF.

CDR3 bases: TGTGCCAGCAGCCCGGGACTAGCGGCCTACGAGCAGTACTTC. This sequence encodes CASSPGLAAYEQYF. The rearrangement links TRBV4-2 to TRBJ2-7; TRBD2 matches at 11 bases. Germline loops: CDR1 LGHNA, CDR2 YNFKEQ. This CDR3 region has 14 residues. After removal of 4 bases from V and 2 bases from J, the junction contained 1 base not matched to a gene.

The chain combines TRBV9 with TRBJ2-5, with 14 nucleotides matching TRBD2. Per the germline V gene, CDR1 is SGDLS and CDR2 is YYNGEE. V was pared by 3 bases and J by 4 bases, with 5 bases of the junction left unmatched. The CDR3 totals 16 residues. The DNA for the CDR3 is TGTGCCAGCAGCGCGAGACTAGCGGGAGGGCTAGAGACCCAGTACTTC. The encoded protein is CASSARLAGGLETQYF.

The gene calls are TRBV7-9 and TRBJ2-4; 7 positions match TRBD2. The CDR3 loop spans 14 amino acids. The V segment lost 8 bases and the J segment 7 bases; nucleotides outside the gene matches: 11. Germline V gives CDR1 SEHNR, CDR2 FQNEAQ (reference sequence). The CDR3 sequence: CASSSGRGGNIQYF. The DNA for the CDR3 is TGTGCCAGCTCATCGGGACGGGGAGGGAACATTCAGTACTTC.

The chain couples TRBV7-2 to TRBJ1-5, with D perhaps matching TRBD1 (6 bases). This CDR3 has 15 amino acids. Trimming cost V 3 bases and J 3 bases, with 12 bases left between them. Germline loops: CDR1 SGHTA, CDR2 FQGNSA. As DNA, the CDR3 is TGTGCCAGCAGCTTGGTGGGGGCCTCCAATCAGCCCCAGCATTTT. Protein: CASSLVGASNQPQHF.

This rearrangement joins TRBV5-1 to TRBJ2-5; no clear D gene. The tail of the sequence fits TRBJ2-7 better, so the J call may be wrong. Looked up from germline, CDR1 is SGHRS and CDR2 is YFSETQ. The length of the CDR3 is 14 residues. CDR3 amino acids: CASSLGTSDYEQYF. CDR3 in DNA: TGCGCCAGCAGCTTGGGCACCTCAGACTACGAGCAGTACTTC.

The chain carries TRBV5-4 and TRBJ1-1; D might be TRBD1 (6 bases). This CDR3 has 15 amino acids. Per the germline V gene, CDR1 is SGHNT and CDR2 is YYREEE (reference sequence). Trimming removed 4 bases at V and 7 bases at J, with 20 bases between. CDR3 region: CASSVRQGKYIEAFF. The CDR3 nucleotides read TGTGCCAGCAGCGTCCGTCAGGGGAAGTATATTGAAGCTTTCTTT.

The chain combines TRBV10-2 with TRBJ2-7; a possible D gene is TRBD2 (6 bases). V shed 2 bases and J shed 4 bases, with 15 bases lying between them. Germline V gives CDR1 WSHSY, CDR2 SAAADI. This CDR3 comprises 15 residues. CDR3 sequence reads: CASSEVPGEGYEQYF. The CDR3 DNA sequence: TGCGCCAGCAGTGAGGTCCCGGGAGAAGGGTACGAGCAGTACTTC.

This sequence joins TRBV10-3 and TRBJ1-1; D remains unclear. V dropped 10 bases and J dropped 2 bases, with 14 bases sitting between them. CDR3 size: 13 residues. Germline V gene sequence: CDR1 ENHRY, CDR2 SYGVKD. In nucleotides, the CDR3 is TGTGCCACGAAAGAAGACTTAAACACTGAAGCTTTCTTT. Amino acid sequence: CATKEDLNTEAFF.

The V call is TRBV15, the J call TRBJ1-1, with TRBD1 as a possible D gene (5 bases). Trimming pared 1 base from V and 5 bases from J, leaving 14 bases between. CDR1 and CDR2 (germline): LNHNV, YYDKDF (reference sequence). The CDR3 spans 15 residues. The CDR3 coding sequence is TGTGCCACCAGCAGAGCCCCGGGGGGAGGTACTGAAGCTTTCTTT. Its protein product is CATSRAPGGGTEAFF.

The chain carries TRBV5-1 and TRBJ1-1; tentatively, D is TRBD1 (6 bases). V was cut by 2 bases and J by 5 bases, with 16 bases left in between. CDR1 is SGHRS, CDR2 YFSETQ, per germline. The CDR3 covers 15 residues. This CDR3 is CASSFQSGTGTEAFF. CDR3 DNA: TGCGCCAGCAGCTTTCAGTCTGGTACAGGGACTGAAGCTTTCTTT.

The CDR3: CASSQTTNTEAFF. CDR3 nucleotide sequence: TGCGCCAGCAGCCAGACAACGAACACTGAAGCTTTCTTT. This chain connects TRBV4-1 to TRBJ1-1; D not resolved. Trimming took off 3 bases at V and 1 base at J, with 6 bases between the two ends. There are 13 residues in the CDR3. Germline CDR1 and CDR2: MGHRA and YSYEKL.

This chain uses TRBV18 with TRBJ1-4; no firm D call. Trimming took off 1 base at V and 7 bases at J, with 13 bases between the two ends. This CDR3 spans 15 amino acids. Germline V gives CDR1 KGHSH, CDR2 LQKENI. The CDR3: CASSPRSELGEKLFF. CDR3 coding DNA: TGTGCCAGCTCACCACGGTCGGAACTAGGTGAAAAACTGTTTTTT.